The T cell receptor beta chain described here comes from a study of T cell responses to AZD1222 COVID-19 vaccine. Study results and caveats: In the spike-specific TCR repertoire, nearly half reportedly target unmutated variant regions. Vaccine-related CD4 TCRs covered spike, predominating at 160-218 and 743-854. Just a handful of AZD1222 recipients tested seropositive at baseline.

A note on this clone: The antigen is undetermined.

This CDR3 has 14 residues. CDR1 is MNHEY, CDR2 SVGAGI, per germline. Trimming took off 5 bases at V and 4 bases at J, with 15 bases between the two ends. Clones were sequenced by immunoSEQ multiplex PCR, and TCRdb holds only the in-frame ones, with some missing. The repertoire consists of about 150,000 clones, with about nine tenths occurring once and the leading ten covering roughly 3.5%. V and J are TRBV6-5 and TRBJ2-7; D is possibly TRBD1 (6 bases). The receptor's source is an adult in good health. Sequencing used peripheral blood, obtained on day 0 of MenACWY control vaccination. CDR3 protein: CASSLGHRDYEQYF. CDR3 sequence (DNA): TGTGCCAGCAGTCTGGGGCACAGGGATTACGAGCAGTACTTC.